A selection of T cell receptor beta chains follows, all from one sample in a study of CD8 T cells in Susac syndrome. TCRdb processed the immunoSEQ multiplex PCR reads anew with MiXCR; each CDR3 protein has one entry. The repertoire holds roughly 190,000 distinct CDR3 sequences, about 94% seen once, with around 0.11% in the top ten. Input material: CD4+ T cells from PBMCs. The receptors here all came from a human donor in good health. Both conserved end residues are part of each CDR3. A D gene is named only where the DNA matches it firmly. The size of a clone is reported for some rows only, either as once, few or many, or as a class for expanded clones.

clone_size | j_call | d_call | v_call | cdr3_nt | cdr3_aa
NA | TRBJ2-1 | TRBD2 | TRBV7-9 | TGTGCCAGCAGCTTAGCGCTGGGAGGGTCCTACAATGAGCAGTTCTTC | CASSLALGGSYNEQFF
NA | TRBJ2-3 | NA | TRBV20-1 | TGCAGTGCTAGCTACGGTGCGGGGAGAGATACGCAGTATTTT | CSASYGAGRDTQYF
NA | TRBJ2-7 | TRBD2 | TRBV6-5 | TGTGCCAGCATCTCTTCTAGCGGGAGTGGCGAGCAGTACTTC | CASISSSGSGEQYF
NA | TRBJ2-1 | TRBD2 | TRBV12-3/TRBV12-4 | TGTGCCAGCAGTTCCCTGGCGGGAGGTGGCGGGCAGTTCTTC | CASSSLAGGGGQFF
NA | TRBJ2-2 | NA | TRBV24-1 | TGTGCCACCAGTGATTTCCGAGCGAACACCGGGGAGCTGTTTTTT | CATSDFRANTGELFF
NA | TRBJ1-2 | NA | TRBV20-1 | TGCAGTGCTAGAGGGACAAACTATGGCTACACCTTC | CSARGTNYGYTF
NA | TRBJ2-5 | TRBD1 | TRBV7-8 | TGTGCCAGCAGTTCCGACAGGGTAGAGACCCAGTACTTC | CASSSDRVETQYF
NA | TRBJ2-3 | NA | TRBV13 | TGTGCCAGCAGCCCAGGCGGGAACACAGATACGCAGTATTTT | CASSPGGNTDTQYF
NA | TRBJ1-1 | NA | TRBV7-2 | TGTGCCAGCAGCTTAAATCATGCAGGGGCCGAGGCTTTCTTT | CASSLNHAGAEAFF
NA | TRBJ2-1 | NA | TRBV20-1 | TGCAGTGCTAGGATCCAGCGGTCCTACAATGAGCAGTTCTTC | CSARIQRSYNEQFF
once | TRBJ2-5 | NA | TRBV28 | TGTGCCAGCAGTGCGGAGGGACAGCAAAAAGAGACCCAGTACTTC | CASSAEGQQKETQYF
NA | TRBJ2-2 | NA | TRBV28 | TGTGCCAGCAGTTTGGACCAGGGCACCGGGGAGCTGTTTTTT | CASSLDQGTGELFF
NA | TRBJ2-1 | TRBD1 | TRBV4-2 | TGTGCCAGCAGCCAAGAGGGACAGCCTTACAATGAGCAGTTCTTC | CASSQEGQPYNEQFF
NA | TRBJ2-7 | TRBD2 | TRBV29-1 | TGCAGCGTTGAAGACTTGGCTAGCGGGAAAAACTACGAGCAGTACTTC | CSVEDLASGKNYEQYF
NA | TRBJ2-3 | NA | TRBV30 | TGTGCCTGGAGTGTAATGGGAGATACGCAGTATTTT | CAWSVMGDTQYF
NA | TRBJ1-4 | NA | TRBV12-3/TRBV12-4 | TGTGCCAGCAGTTTCGGGCAGGGCACATCAACTAATGAAAAACTGTTTTTT | CASSFGQGTSTNEKLFF
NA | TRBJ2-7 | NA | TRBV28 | TGTGCCAGCGGCCTCGGGGGCTACGAGCAGTACTTC | CASGLGGYEQYF
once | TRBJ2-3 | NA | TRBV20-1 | TGCAGTGCCATCCTCCCCCCAGATACGCAGTATTTT | CSAILPPDTQYF
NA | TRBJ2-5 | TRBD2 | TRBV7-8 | TGTGCCAGCAGCCTGGGACTAAGCCAAGAGACCCAGTACTTC | CASSLGLSQETQYF
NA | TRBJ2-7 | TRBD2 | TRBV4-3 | TGCGCCAGCAGCCAAGTAGCGGGAGCCTACGAGCAGTACTTC | CASSQVAGAYEQYF
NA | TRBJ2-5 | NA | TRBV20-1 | TGCAGTGCTAGAAACGTGGGAAGAGAGACCCAGTACTTC | CSARNVGRETQYF
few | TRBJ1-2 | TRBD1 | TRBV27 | TGTGCCAGCACCCGGACAGGGGGCTATGGCTACACCTTC | CASTRTGGYGYTF
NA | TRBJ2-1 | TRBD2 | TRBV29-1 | TGCAGCGTAGAATTTCTAGCGGGAGGGTACAATGAGCAGTTCTTC | CSVEFLAGGYNEQFF
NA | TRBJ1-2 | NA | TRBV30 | TGTGCCTGGAAGGCCCCACCTAACTATGGCTACACCTTC | CAWKAPPNYGYTF
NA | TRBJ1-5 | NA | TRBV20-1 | TGCAGTGCTCCGGACCCAAGCAATCAGCCCCAGCATTTT | CSAPDPSNQPQHF
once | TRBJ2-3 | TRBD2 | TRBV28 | TGTGCCAGCCCCCCCCCAGCGGGAGGGCCGATTAGTTGGGATACGCAGTATTTT | CASPPPAGGPISWDTQYF
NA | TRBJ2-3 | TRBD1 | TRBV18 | TGTGCCAGCTCAAAGGGACAGGGATTCACAGATACGCAGTATTTT | CASSKGQGFTDTQYF
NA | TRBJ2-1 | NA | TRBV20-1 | TGCAGTGCTAGAATTCAGAATGAGCAGTTCTTC | CSARIQNEQFF
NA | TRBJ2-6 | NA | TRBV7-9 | TGTGCCAGCATGGCGGCAGGGGCCAACGTCCTGACTTTC | CASMAAGANVLTF
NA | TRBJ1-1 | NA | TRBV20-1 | TGCAGTGCTAGAGACAGACTACAGGGTTCCACTGAAGCTTTCTTT | CSARDRLQGSTEAFF
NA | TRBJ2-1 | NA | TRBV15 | TGTGCCACCAGCGTAGGGGCCAATGAGCAGTTCTTC | CATSVGANEQFF
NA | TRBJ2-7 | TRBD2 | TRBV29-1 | TGCAGCGTTGAAGATCGACTGTCTAGCGGGAGCTACGAGCAGTACTTC | CSVEDRLSSGSYEQYF
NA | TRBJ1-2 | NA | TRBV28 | TGTGCCAGCAGTTTATATCCTAGCGGCTACACCTTC | CASSLYPSGYTF
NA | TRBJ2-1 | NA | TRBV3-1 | TGTGCCAGCAGCTCCCTGAAGGGGCTCCAGTTCTTC | CASSSLKGLQFF
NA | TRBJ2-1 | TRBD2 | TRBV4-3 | TGCGCCAGCAGCCAAGATGGACTAGCGGGAGATGAGCAGTTCTTC | CASSQDGLAGDEQFF
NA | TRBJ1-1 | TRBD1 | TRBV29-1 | TGCAGCGCACAGGGGGCTACGGGCACTGAAGCTTTCTTT | CSAQGATGTEAFF
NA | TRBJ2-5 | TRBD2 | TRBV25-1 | TGTGCCAGCAGTGAAGCCGGGGGGACTTTACTAGGGACCCAGTACTTC | CASSEAGGTLLGTQYF
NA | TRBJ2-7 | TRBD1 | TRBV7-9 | TGTGCCAGCAGCCCAGGGGGACAGGTCTACGAGCAGTACTTC | CASSPGGQVYEQYF
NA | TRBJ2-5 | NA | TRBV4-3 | TGCGCCAGCAGCCAGGGCGGGGACCCTAACGAGACCCAGTACTTC | CASSQGGDPNETQYF
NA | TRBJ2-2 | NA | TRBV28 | TGTGCCAGCCGACCTTCGGGGCCCGGAAAGAACACCGGGGAGCTGTTTTTT | CASRPSGPGKNTGELFF
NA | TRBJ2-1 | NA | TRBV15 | TGTGCCACCGGGGTCTGGCTGACTAATGAGCAGTTCTTC | CATGVWLTNEQFF
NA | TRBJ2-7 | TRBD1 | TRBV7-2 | TGTGCCAGCAGCTTAGTTTCCACCGGGACAGGGTACGAGCAGTACTTC | CASSLVSTGTGYEQYF
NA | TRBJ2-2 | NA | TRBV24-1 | TGTGCCACAACAGACAGGAACACCGGGGAGCTGTTTTTT | CATTDRNTGELFF
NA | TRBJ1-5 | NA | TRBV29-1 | TGCAGCGACTGGACATGGCTTTATAGCAATCAGCCCCAGCATTTT | CSDWTWLYSNQPQHF
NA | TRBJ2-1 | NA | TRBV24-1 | TGTGCCACCAGTGATGCGATACAGGGCAGGAATGAGCAGTTCTTC | CATSDAIQGRNEQFF
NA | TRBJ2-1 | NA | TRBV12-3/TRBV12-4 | TGTGCCAGCAATCGAGACAGAGGAGCCCTAGTTGACCACAATGAGCAGTTCTTC | CASNRDRGALVDHNEQFF
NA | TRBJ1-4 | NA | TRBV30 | TGTGCCTGGAGTGTTACAGGTTTTGAAAAACTGTTTTTT | CAWSVTGFEKLFF
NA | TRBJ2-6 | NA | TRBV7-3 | TGTGCCAGCAGCTTAGGAGCGGGCACTGGGGCCAACGTCCTGACTTTC | CASSLGAGTGANVLTF
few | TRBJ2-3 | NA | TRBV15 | TGTGCCACCAGCAGAGATCCGGGAGATACGCAGTATTTT | CATSRDPGDTQYF
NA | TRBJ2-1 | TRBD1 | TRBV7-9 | TGTGCCAGCAACCCGACAGGGGCCGGGTTACGCAATGAGCAGTTCTTC | CASNPTGAGLRNEQFF
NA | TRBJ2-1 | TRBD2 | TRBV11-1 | TGTGCCAGCAGCACTAGCGGGAGCCTCTACAATGAGCAGTTCTTC | CASSTSGSLYNEQFF
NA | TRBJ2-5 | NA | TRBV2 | TGTGCCAGTAACCGGGACGTAGAGACCCAGTACTTC | CASNRDVETQYF